These T cell receptor beta chains were read from a single sample in a study of vaccination and CD4 T cells after COVID-19. For these receptors, no antigen is known. TCRdb recomputed calls from the PCR reads with MiXCR, one row per CDR3 protein. This table has fewer than 20,000 distinct CDR3 sequences, 45% to 70% appearing once. Sequenced material: CD4+ T cells from blood, cultured in vitro. The receptors stem from a human donor who had recovered from COVID-19. Each CDR3 is given with its conserved first and last residue. Fields, in order: J gene, D gene, V gene, CDR3 length, CDR3 protein, CDR3 DNA. D genes are given only for firm matches.

TRBJ2-5,-,TRBV19,13,CAARGADQETQYF,TGTGCCGCACGGGGGGCAGATCAAGAGACCCAGTACTTC
TRBJ2-3,-,TRBV15,13,CATSRQPSDTQYF,TGTGCCACCAGTCGACAGCCGTCAGATACGCAGTATTTT
TRBJ2-4,-,TRBV18,18,CASSPLGGSALAKNIQYF,TGTGCCAGCTCACCACTCGGGGGATCGGCCCTAGCCAAAAACATTCAGTACTTC
TRBJ1-4,-,TRBV20-1,14,CSATLQGRDEKLFF,TGCAGTGCTACGCTCCAGGGGCGGGATGAAAAACTGTTTTTT
TRBJ2-1,-,TRBV10-3,16,CAISKVLGASYNEQFF,TGTGCCATCAGTAAGGTGCTCGGGGCATCCTACAATGAGCAGTTCTTC
TRBJ2-3,-,TRBV7-3,16,CASSLTPSVNTDTQYF,TGTGCCAGCAGCTTAACGCCTAGCGTCAACACAGATACGCAGTATTTT
TRBJ1-1,-,TRBV20-1,14,CSARVLPSNTEAFF,TGCAGTGCTAGAGTTCTGCCCTCGAACACTGAAGCTTTCTTT
TRBJ1-3,-,TRBV6-5,14,CASSYALTGNTIYF,TGTGCCAGCAGTTACGCCCTAACTGGAAACACCATATATTTT
TRBJ2-3,TRBD2,TRBV7-2,15,CASSHGLAGTDTQYF,TGTGCCAGCAGCCATGGACTAGCGGGCACAGATACGCAGTATTTT
TRBJ1-1,-,TRBV6-1,12,CASSEGSLKAFF,TGTGCCAGCAGTGAAGGGAGTTTAAAAGCTTTCTTT
TRBJ1-1,-,TRBV15,14,CATSRDRVNTEAFF,TGTGCCACCAGCAGAGATAGGGTTAACACTGAAGCTTTCTTT
TRBJ1-5,-,TRBV7-2,13,CASSLEPLEPQHF,TGTGCCAGCAGCTTAGAACCCTTGGAGCCCCAGCATTTT
TRBJ1-5,-,TRBV7-9,13,CASSFSGDQPQHF,TGTGCCAGCAGCTTTAGTGGGGATCAGCCCCAGCATTTT